The present entry profiles one TCR beta chain with its context. This sample was taken from a study of T cell responses to AZD1222 COVID-19 vaccine. In germline, CDR1 is SGHKS, CDR2 YYEKEE (reference sequence). Trimming cost V 4 bases and J 1 base; bases outside gene matches: 3. The CDR3 consists of 14 residues. Method: immunoSEQ multiplex PCR; TCRdb's copy keeps in-frame clones and lacks some. The sample has under 110,000 clones, less than 95% seen once. This chain links TRBV5-5 with TRBJ2-3; 7 bases align to TRBD1. This specimen was peripheral blood, taken 28 days after the second AZD1222 dose. The sequence came from an adult who received the AZD1222 COVID-19 vaccine. The CDR3 is CASSLQGRTDTQYF. In DNA form, the CDR3 reads TGTGCCAGCAGCCTACAGGGGCGCACAGATACGCAGTATTTT.